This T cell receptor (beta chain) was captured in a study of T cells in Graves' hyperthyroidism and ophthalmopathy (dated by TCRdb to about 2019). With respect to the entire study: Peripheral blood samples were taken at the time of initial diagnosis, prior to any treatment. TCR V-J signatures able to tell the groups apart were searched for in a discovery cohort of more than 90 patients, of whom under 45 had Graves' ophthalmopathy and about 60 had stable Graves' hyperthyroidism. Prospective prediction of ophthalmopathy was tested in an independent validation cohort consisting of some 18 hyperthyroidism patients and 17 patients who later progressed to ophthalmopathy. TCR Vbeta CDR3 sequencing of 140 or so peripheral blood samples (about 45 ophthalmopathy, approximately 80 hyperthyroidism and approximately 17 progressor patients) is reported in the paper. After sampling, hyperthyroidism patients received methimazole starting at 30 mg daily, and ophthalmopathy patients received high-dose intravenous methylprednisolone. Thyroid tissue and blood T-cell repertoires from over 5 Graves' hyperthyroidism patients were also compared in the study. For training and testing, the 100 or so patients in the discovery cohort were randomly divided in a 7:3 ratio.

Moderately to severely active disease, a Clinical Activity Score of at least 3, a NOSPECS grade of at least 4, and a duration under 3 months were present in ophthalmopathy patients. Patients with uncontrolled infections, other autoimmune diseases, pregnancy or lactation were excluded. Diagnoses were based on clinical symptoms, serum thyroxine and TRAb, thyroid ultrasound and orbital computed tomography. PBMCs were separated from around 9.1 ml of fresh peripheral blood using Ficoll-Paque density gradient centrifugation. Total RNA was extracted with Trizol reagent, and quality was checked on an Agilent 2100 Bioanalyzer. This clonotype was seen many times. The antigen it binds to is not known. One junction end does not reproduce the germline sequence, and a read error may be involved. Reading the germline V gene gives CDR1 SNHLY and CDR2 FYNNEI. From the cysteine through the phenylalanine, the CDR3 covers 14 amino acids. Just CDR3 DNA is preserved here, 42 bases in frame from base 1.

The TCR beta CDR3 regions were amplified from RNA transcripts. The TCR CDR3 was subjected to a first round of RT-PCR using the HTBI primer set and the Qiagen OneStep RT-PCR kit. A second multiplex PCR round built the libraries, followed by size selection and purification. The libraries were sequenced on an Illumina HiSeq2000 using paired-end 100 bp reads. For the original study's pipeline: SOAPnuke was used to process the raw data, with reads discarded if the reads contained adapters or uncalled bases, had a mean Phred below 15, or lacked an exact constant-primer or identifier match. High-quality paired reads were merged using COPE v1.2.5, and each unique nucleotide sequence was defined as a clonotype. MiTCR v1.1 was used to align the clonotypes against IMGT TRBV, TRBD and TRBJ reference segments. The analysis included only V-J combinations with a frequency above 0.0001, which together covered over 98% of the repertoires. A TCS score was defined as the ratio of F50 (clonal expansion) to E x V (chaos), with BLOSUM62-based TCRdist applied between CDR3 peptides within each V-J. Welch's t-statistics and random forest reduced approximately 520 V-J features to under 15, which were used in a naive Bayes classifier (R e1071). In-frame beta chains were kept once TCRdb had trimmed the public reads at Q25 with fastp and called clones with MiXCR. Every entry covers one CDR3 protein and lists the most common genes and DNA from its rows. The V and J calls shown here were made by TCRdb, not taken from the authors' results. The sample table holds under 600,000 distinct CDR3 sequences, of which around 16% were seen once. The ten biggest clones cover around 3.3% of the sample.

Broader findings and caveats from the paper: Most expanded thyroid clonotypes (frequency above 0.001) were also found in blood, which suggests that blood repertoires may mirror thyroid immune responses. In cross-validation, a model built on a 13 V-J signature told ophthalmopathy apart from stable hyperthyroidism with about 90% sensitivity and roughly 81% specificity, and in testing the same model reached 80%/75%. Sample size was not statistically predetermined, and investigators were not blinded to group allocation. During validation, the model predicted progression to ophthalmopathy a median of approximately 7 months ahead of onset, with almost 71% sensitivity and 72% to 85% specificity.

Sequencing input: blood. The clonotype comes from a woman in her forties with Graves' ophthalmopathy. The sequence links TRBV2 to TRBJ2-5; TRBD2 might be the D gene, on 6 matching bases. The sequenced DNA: TGTGCCAGCAGTCAGACGGGACTTGGGGCCCAAAGCGACTTC. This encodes CASSQTGLGAQSDF. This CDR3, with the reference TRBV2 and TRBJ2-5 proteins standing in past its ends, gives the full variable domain EPEVTQTPSHQVTQMGQEVILRCVPISNHLYFYWYRQILGQKVEFLVSFYNNEISEKSEIFDDQFSVERPDGSNFTLKIRSTKLEDSAMYFCASSQTGLGAQSDFGPGTRLLVL.